This TCR beta chain stems from a study of T cells in Graves' hyperthyroidism and ophthalmopathy. Points from the study as a whole: Expanded thyroid clonotypes (above 0.001) were mostly also found in blood.

Germline lookup yields CDR1 MDHEN and CDR2 SYDVKM. The CDR3 sequence is 18 residues long. Researchers took RNA transcripts and amplified the TCR beta CDR3 regions from them. Initially, a first-round RT-PCR of the TCR CDR3 employed the HTBI primer set. TCRdb passed the multiplex PCR reads through MiXCR, listing each CDR3 protein once. The top ten hold 49% of the sample, which has under 350,000 distinct CDR3 sequences, over 15% seen once. Details on this clonotype: Its antigen remains unknown. With a much larger clone just one base away, this may be a read error.

The TCR originated in a woman aged 45 to 65 with Graves' hyperthyroidism. Material: blood. This chain links TRBV28 with TRBJ2-3; D remains ambiguous. The end of the DNA is better explained by TRBJ1-5, so the J call may be wrong. The CDR3 here is CASSFPIPLAGDTDTQHF. The CDR3 DNA sequence: TGTGCCAGCAGCTTCCCGATTCCATTAGCGGGAGACACAGATACGCAGCATTTT.